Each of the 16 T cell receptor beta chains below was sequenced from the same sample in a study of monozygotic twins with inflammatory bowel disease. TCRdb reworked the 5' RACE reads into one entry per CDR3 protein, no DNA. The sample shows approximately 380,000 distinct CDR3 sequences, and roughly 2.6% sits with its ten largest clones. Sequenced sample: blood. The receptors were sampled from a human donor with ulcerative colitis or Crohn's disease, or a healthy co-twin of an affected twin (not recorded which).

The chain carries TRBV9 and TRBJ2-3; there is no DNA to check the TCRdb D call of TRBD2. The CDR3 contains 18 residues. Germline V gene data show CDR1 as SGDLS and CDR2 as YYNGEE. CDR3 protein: CASSLSAGEASSTDTQYF.

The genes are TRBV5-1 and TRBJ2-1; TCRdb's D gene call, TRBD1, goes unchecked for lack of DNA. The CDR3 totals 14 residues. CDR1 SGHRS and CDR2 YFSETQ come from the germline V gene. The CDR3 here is CASSRDSPGGEQFF.

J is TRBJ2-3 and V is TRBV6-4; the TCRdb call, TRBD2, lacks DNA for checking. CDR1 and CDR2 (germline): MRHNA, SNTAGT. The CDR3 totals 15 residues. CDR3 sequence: CASSDGTSSTDTQYF.

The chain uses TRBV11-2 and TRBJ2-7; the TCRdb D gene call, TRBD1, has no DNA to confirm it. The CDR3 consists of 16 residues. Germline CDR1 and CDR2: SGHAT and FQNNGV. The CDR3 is CASSLSGGSSSYEQYF.

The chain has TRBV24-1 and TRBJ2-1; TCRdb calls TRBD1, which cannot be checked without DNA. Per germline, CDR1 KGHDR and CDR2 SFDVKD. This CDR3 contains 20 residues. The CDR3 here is CATSDRTFPGQGSSYNEQFF.

CDR3 amino acids: CASSLARISYTF. The genes are TRBV7-2 and TRBJ1-2. From germline, CDR1 is SGHTA and CDR2 FQGNSA. This CDR3 contains 12 residues. Together with reference TRBV7-2 and TRBJ1-2, the CDR3 gives the full variable domain: GAGVSQSPSNKVTEKGKDVELRCDPISGHTALYWYRQSLGQGLEFLIYFQGNSAPDKSGLPSDRFSAERTGGSVSTLTIQRTQQEDSAVYLCASSLARISYTFGSGTRLTVV.

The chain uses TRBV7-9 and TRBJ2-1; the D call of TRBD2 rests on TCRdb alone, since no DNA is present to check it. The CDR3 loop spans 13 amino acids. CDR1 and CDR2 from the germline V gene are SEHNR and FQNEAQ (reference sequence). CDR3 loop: CASGQDSGSEQFF.

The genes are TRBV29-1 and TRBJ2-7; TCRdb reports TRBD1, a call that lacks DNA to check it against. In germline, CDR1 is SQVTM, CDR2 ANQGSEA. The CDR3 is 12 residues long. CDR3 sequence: CSARDSSYEQYF.

The CDR3 protein is CSAASGGLAKNIQYF. The chain uses TRBV20-1 and TRBJ2-4; TCRdb's assignment of TRBD2 cannot be checked, as there is no DNA. Germline CDR1 and CDR2: DFQATT and SNEGSKA (reference sequence). The CDR3 runs to 15 residues.

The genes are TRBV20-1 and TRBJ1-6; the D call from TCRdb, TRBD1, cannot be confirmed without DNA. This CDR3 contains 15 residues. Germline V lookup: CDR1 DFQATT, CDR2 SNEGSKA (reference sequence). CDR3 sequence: CSAREWTGGNSPLHF.

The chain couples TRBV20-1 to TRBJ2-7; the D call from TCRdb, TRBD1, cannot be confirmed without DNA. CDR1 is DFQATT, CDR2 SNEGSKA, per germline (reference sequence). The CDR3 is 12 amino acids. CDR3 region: CSARTGIYEQYF.

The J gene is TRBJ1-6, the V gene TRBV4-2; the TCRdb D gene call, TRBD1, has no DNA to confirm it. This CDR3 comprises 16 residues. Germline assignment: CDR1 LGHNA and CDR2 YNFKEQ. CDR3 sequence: CASSQDADSYNSPLHF.

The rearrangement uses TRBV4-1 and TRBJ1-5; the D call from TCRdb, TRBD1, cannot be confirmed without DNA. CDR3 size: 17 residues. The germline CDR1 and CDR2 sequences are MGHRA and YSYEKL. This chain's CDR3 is CASSQDRGRGIHQPQHF.

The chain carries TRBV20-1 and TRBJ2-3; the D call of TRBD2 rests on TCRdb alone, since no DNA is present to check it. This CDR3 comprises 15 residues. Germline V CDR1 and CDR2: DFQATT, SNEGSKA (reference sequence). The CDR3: CSARDVAISTDTQYF.

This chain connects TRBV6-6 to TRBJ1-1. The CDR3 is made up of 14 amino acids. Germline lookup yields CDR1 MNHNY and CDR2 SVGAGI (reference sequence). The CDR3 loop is CASSYGYRDTEAFF.

The CDR3: CASSVGLRDQRDTQYF. The chain has TRBV9 and TRBJ2-3; checking the TCRdb D call of TRBD1 is not possible without DNA. This CDR3 is built from 16 residues. Germline loops: CDR1 SGDLS, CDR2 YYNGEE.